These 28 T cell receptor beta chains were all obtained from the same sample, sequenced in a study of vaccination and CD4 T cells after COVID-19. Sequence data for DNA of cultured CD4+ T cells were generated by the Oncomine TCR Beta short-read assay. From the PCR reads, TCRdb called clonotypes with MiXCR, one entry per CDR3 protein. This repertoire shows over 10,000 distinct CDR3 sequences, approximately 50% found once; its top ten account for approximately 19%. The sample's treatment: roughly 10-day PBMC culture with coronavirus spike peptide pools or control peptides (ViraFEST assay). These receptors have no known antigen. Sequenced: CD4+ T cells from blood, cultured in vitro. The receptor source for this set is a human donor who had recovered from COVID-19.

The rearrangement uses TRBV20-1 and TRBJ1-3, with a weak D call TRBD1 (6 bases). This CDR3 spans 14 amino acids. Germline V gene sequence: CDR1 DFQATT, CDR2 SNEGSKA (reference sequence). V lost 6 bases, J lost 4 bases, and 16 bases lay in between. The CDR3 coding sequence is TGCAGTGCCCAAAGCAGGGGTTGGGGAAACACCATATATTTT. It is translated as CSAQSRGWGNTIYF.

This chain links TRBV2 with TRBJ2-7, with TRBD2 as a possible D gene (5 bases). This CDR3 spans 14 amino acids. The V gene lost 3 bases and the J gene lost 3 bases, with 12 bases spanning the gap. Germline V gives CDR1 SNHLY, CDR2 FYNNEI. In nucleotides, the CDR3 is TGTGCCAGCAGTGACCTAGCTTCAAACTACGAGCAGTACTTC. Translating it yields CASSDLASNYEQYF.

CDR3 in amino acids: CASSLAGTGQYEQYF. In DNA form, the CDR3 reads TGCGCCAGCAGCTTGGCTGGGACAGGACAATACGAGCAGTACTTC. This chain uses TRBV5-1 with TRBJ2-7; 8 bases map to TRBD1. From germline, CDR1 is SGHRS and CDR2 YFSETQ. The V gene end was trimmed by 0 bases and the J gene end by 4 bases; junction bases not matched to a gene: 6. The CDR3 contains 15 residues.

There are a few counts of this clonotype. V gene TRBV19 combines with J gene TRBJ2-3; TRBD2 matches at 11 bases. Germline CDR1 reads LNHDA; CDR2 reads SQIVND (reference sequence). J gave up 0 bases and V 8 bases, and 1 base lay outside the gene matches. The CDR3 spans 14 residues. The CDR3 region is CASGTSGSTDTQYF. As DNA, the CDR3 is TGTGCCAGTGGGACTAGCGGTAGCACAGATACGCAGTATTTT.

This clonotype was seen only a few times. This rearrangement joins TRBV19 to TRBJ1-2; D is perhaps TRBD1 (6 bases). V dropped 5 bases and J dropped 1 base, with 14 bases sitting between them. The V gene's germline CDR1 is LNHDA and CDR2 SQIVND (reference sequence). This CDR3 has 15 amino acids. The CDR3 reads CASSRDPRGNYGYTF. In DNA, the CDR3 is TGTGCCAGTAGTCGGGACCCCAGGGGTAACTATGGCTACACCTTC.

The chain couples TRBV7-9 to TRBJ1-3; no firm D call. The CDR3 runs to 16 residues. Trimming left V 2 bases short and J 0 bases short, with 11 bases between. Per the germline V gene, CDR1 is SEHNR and CDR2 is FQNEAQ (reference sequence). CDR3 amino acids: CASSLRAAYSGNTIYF. CDR3 sequence (DNA): TGTGCCAGCAGCTTACGGGCGGCCTACTCTGGAAACACCATATATTTT.

This chain links TRBV7-9 with TRBJ1-6; the D is unclear. CDR1 is SEHNR and CDR2 is FQNEAQ in the germline V gene (reference sequence). The CDR3 sequence is 12 residues long. V was trimmed by 0 bases and J by 9 bases, leaving 3 bases between them. The CDR3 nucleotides are TGTGCCAGCAGCTTAGCGGCTTCACCCCTCCACTTT. Protein: CASSLAASPLHF.

The gene calls are TRBV18 and TRBJ2-5; the match to TRBD2 covers 7 bases. Trimming at V came to 0 bases and at J to 5 bases, leaving 3 bases not matched to a gene. CDR1 KGHSH and CDR2 LQKENI come from the germline V gene. This CDR3 is built from 14 residues. The CDR3 DNA is TGTGCCAGCTCACCACCCACTAGCGTTGAGACCCAGTACTTC. This sequence encodes CASSPPTSVETQYF.

The genes are TRBV6-1 and TRBJ1-3; a weak D match, TRBD1 (5 bases). Trimming pared 7 bases from V and 4 bases from J, leaving 11 bases between. There are 13 residues in the CDR3. Germline CDR1 and CDR2: MNHNS and SASEGT. The CDR3 sequence: CASTEGTGNTIYF. CDR3 nucleotides: TGTGCCAGCACCGAAGGGACGGGAAACACCATATATTTT.

V gene TRBV2 combines with J gene TRBJ2-1, with TRBD2 matching over 7 bases. The CDR3 spans 14 residues. Germline V lookup: CDR1 SNHLY, CDR2 FYNNEI. Unmatched junction bases numbered 7, after V lost 8 bases and J lost 3 bases. The CDR3 region has the DNA TGTGCCAGCCAGCCTAGCGGAATCTACAATGAGCAGTTCTTC. Encoded protein: CASQPSGIYNEQFF.

The chain is built from TRBV6-2 or TRBV6-3 and TRBJ1-3; 7 bases agree with TRBD1. This CDR3 has 13 residues. V gave up 6 bases and J gave up 5 bases; unmatched junction bases: 4. In germline, CDR1 is MNHEY, CDR2 SVGEGT. CDR3 sequence (DNA): TGTGCCAGCAGCCGGACAGGTCGAAACACCATATATTTT. Its translation: CASSRTGRNTIYF.

The chain has TRBV19 and TRBJ1-2; D call uncertain. CDR1 is LNHDA and CDR2 is SQIVND in the germline V gene (reference sequence). V gave up 6 bases and J gave up 8 bases, with 22 bases separating them. The CDR3 runs 15 residues. The CDR3 reads CASSPRRGRDGGYTF. The CDR3 DNA reads TGTGCCAGTAGCCCTCGTCGGGGAAGGGATGGCGGCTACACCTTC.

The chain has TRBV19 and TRBJ1-1; possibly TRBD1 for D (5 bases). There are 14 residues in the CDR3. Germline V gives CDR1 LNHDA, CDR2 SQIVND (reference sequence). Trimming took off 6 bases at V and 1 base at J, with 12 bases between the two ends. The CDR3 spells CASSWGKPNTEAFF. In DNA form, the CDR3 reads TGTGCCAGTAGCTGGGGCAAACCGAACACTGAAGCTTTCTTT.

The chain employs TRBV5-4 and TRBJ2-5; no firm D call. Germline CDR1 SGHNT, CDR2 YYREEE (reference sequence). The CDR3 runs to 13 residues. Trimming removed 0 bases from V and 4 bases from J, with 7 bases in between. DNA of the CDR3: TGTGCCAGCAGCTTGGTCCCGGCAGAGACCCAGTACTTC. Translation gives CASSLVPAETQYF.

This sequence joins TRBV20-1 and TRBJ2-5; 9 nucleotides line up with TRBD1. CDR3 size: 13 residues. Germline V CDR1 and CDR2: DFQATT, SNEGSKA (reference sequence). The J segment lost 5 bases and the V segment lost 5 bases, leaving 6 bases of the junction unmatched. CDR3 DNA: TGCAGTGCTGCCTACAGGGGGCTGGAGACCCAGTACTTC. Amino acids: CSAAYRGLETQYF.

The chain links TRBV28 to TRBJ2-3; D is possibly TRBD2 (6 bases). The germline gives CDR1 MDHEN, CDR2 SYDVKM. CDR3 length: 20 residues. Trimming stripped 1 base from V and 2 bases from J, with 25 bases between. CDR3 loop: CASSLFGLGRGGIHTDTQYF. CDR3 bases: TGTGCCAGCAGTTTATTTGGTTTGGGACGTGGGGGGATACACACAGATACGCAGTATTTT.

This chain connects TRBV20-1 to TRBJ2-7; D is undetermined. The germline gives CDR1 DFQATT, CDR2 SNEGSKA (reference sequence). The CDR3 is 14 residues long. V shed 6 bases and J shed 1 base, with 16 bases lying between them. The CDR3 DNA is TGCAGTGCGCCGATAGTAGGGAATTCCTACGAGCAGTACTTC. Protein sequence: CSAPIVGNSYEQYF.

In this sample, this clonotype turned up a few times. The chain recombines TRBV20-1 with TRBJ2-3, with TRBD1 matching 8 bases. Germline V gene data show CDR1 as DFQATT and CDR2 as SNEGSKA (reference sequence). The CDR3 covers 16 residues. Trimming at V came to 0 bases and at J to 5 bases, leaving 10 bases not matched to a gene. CDR3 coding DNA: TGCAGTGCTAGAGATTCCTGGACAGGGCGAGGAGATACGCAGTATTTT. It yields the protein CSARDSWTGRGDTQYF.

The chain has TRBV25-1 and TRBJ2-5, with D unclear. The CDR3 covers 14 residues. Trimming left V 6 bases short and J 3 bases short, with 14 bases between. The V gene's germline CDR1 is MGHDK and CDR2 SYGVNS. The DNA for the CDR3 is TGTGCCAGCAGCCCTTCCGCTGGAAAAGAGACCCAGTACTTC. Protein sequence: CASSPSAGKETQYF.

This clonotype was counted a few times. The V and J genes are TRBV20-1 and TRBJ2-5, with D possibly TRBD1 on 6 matching bases. The CDR3 is made up of 12 amino acids. The germline V and J ends were trimmed by 6 bases and 5 bases, with 13 bases remaining between them. Germline lookup yields CDR1 DFQATT and CDR2 SNEGSKA (reference sequence). CDR3 in DNA: TGCAGTGCGTATCAGGGGCTCGAGACCCAGTACTTC. Translated: CSAYQGLETQYF.

In this sample, this clonotype turned up a few times. This sequence joins TRBV7-6 and TRBJ2-2; 7 bases match TRBD2. Germline CDR1 is SGHVS and CDR2 is FNYEAQ. This CDR3 region has 15 residues. V shed 4 bases and J 7 bases; nucleotides not matched to a gene: 9. The CDR3 DNA reads as TGTGCCAGCAGCTCGGGACTACTCGGTAACGGGGAGCTGTTTTTT. Its protein is CASSSGLLGNGELFF.

This clonotype is termed large (0.1 to 1%). The chain carries TRBV6-1 and TRBJ1-5, with D tentatively TRBD1 (5 bases). V was pared by 6 bases and J by 2 bases, with 14 bases between. This CDR3 contains 15 residues. CDR1 is MNHNS, CDR2 SASEGT, per germline. Here the CDR3 reads CASRPQASGNQPQHF. The CDR3 DNA reads TGTGCCAGCAGACCACAGGCGTCGGGCAATCAGCCCCAGCATTTT.

The chain uses TRBV20-1 and TRBJ2-4; 10 nucleotides line up with TRBD2. This CDR3 has 14 amino acids. From germline, CDR1 is DFQATT and CDR2 SNEGSKA (reference sequence). The CDR3, as DNA: TGCAGCGTCAGCGGGAGGGGGGGCTGGGGCATTCAGTACTTC. Protein: CSVSGRGGWGIQYF.

This clonotype has a single count. The chain joins TRBV6-1 to TRBJ2-7, with 10 nucleotides matching TRBD2. V lost 5 bases and J lost 1; bases outside the gene matches: 2. The CDR3 runs 14 residues. The V gene's germline CDR1 is MNHNS and CDR2 SASEGT. Here the CDR3 reads CASSKREGSYEQYF. CDR3 DNA: TGTGCCAGCAGTAAGCGGGAGGGTTCCTACGAGCAGTACTTC.

The chain has TRBV6-1 and TRBJ1-1; 7 bases are a match to TRBD1. Germline CDR1 reads MNHNS; CDR2 reads SASEGT. The CDR3 is made up of 13 amino acids. The trim removed 6 bases at V and 12 bases at J, leaving 13 bases unmatched. The CDR3 region has the DNA TGTGCCAGCAGCTCCGGGGAGGGGGCGCAATCTTTCTTT. As protein: CASSSGEGAQSFF.

This rearrangement joins TRBV7-2 to TRBJ1-1; D may be TRBD1 (5 bases). Germline CDR1 SGHTA, CDR2 FQGNSA. V was cut by 5 bases and J by 11 bases, with 18 bases left in between. The CDR3 loop spans 13 amino acids. The CDR3 is CASSPGPNEGAFF. The CDR3 DNA sequence: TGTGCCAGCAGCCCAGGGCCAAACGAGGGGGCTTTCTTT.

This clonotype appeared once. J is TRBJ2-7 and V is TRBV6-1, with TRBD2 identical over 9 bases. In germline, CDR1 is MNHNS, CDR2 SASEGT. This CDR3 spans 14 amino acids. Trimming took 8 bases from V and 0 from J; bases not matched to a gene: 5. CDR3 loop: CASGRLAVSYEQYF. The CDR3 region has the DNA TGTGCCAGCGGAAGACTAGCGGTCTCCTACGAGCAGTACTTC.

The rearrangement uses TRBV20-1 and TRBJ2-5; D not resolved. There are 12 residues in the CDR3. With 3 bases removed from V and 10 bases from J, the gap between germline ends came to 15 bases. Per the germline V gene, CDR1 is DFQATT and CDR2 is SNEGSKA (reference sequence). CDR3 in amino acids: CSARTGSEDQYF. The CDR3 nucleotides read TGCAGTGCTAGGACCGGGTCCGAGGACCAGTACTTC.